A single sample gave rise to the 2 T cell receptor beta chains below, sequenced in a study of beta chain features in type 1 diabetes. Study-wide results and limits: In every one of the four CD4+ subsets, TCRB CDR3s were moderately but significantly shorter in Type 1 diabetes patients.

No antigen is known for these receptors. Expressed TCRB transcripts were sequenced because the entire RNA isolate underwent reverse transcription. Only in-frame clones appear in the TCRdb table, and some are missing; sequencing was by immunoSEQ multiplex PCR. The sample includes more than 95,000 clones, approximately 30% of them seen just once. The sequenced sample consisted of central memory CD4+ T cells from blood. The receptors come from a young woman with type 1 diabetes.

The sample holds one count of this clone. This chain links TRBV27 with TRBJ1-4, with D perhaps TRBD1 (6 bases). The V gene's germline CDR1 is MNHEY and CDR2 SMNVEV (reference sequence). This CDR3 region has 15 residues. Trimming took off 6 bases at V and 8 bases at J, with 19 bases between the two ends. This CDR3 is CASRSFTGLDEKLFF. The CDR3 DNA follows: TGTGCCAGCAGGTCATTCACAGGGTTAGACGAAAAACTGTTTTTT.

This clone was seen more than once but under ten times. CDR3 loop: CASSYTGTSGDEQYF. The CDR3 region has the DNA TGTGCCAGCAGCTACACCGGGACTAGCGGAGACGAGCAGTACTTC. The rearrangement joins TRBV7-2 to TRBJ2-7; 11 nucleotides match TRBD2. After removal of 4 bases from V and 5 bases from J, the junction contained 7 bases not matched to a gene. Germline V gives CDR1 SGHTA, CDR2 FQGNSA. The CDR3 totals 15 residues.